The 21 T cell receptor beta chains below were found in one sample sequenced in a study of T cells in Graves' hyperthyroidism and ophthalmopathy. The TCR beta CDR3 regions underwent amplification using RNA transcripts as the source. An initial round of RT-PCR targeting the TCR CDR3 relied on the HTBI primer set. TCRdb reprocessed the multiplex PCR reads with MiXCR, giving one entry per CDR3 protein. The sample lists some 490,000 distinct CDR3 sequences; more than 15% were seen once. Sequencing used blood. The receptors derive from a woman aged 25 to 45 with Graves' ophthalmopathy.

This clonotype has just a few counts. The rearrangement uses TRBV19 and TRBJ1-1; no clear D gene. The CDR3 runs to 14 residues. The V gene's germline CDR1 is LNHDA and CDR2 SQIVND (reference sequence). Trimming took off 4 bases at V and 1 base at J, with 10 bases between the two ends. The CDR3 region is CASSTPYKNTEAFF. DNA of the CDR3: TGTGCCAGTAGTACCCCTTACAAGAACACTGAAGCTTTCTTT. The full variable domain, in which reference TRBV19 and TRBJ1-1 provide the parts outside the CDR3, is DGGITQSPKYLFRKEGQNVTLSCEQNLNHDAMYWYRQDPGQGLRLIYYSQIVNDFQKGDIAEGYSVSREKKESFPLTVTSAQKNPTAFYLCASSTPYKNTEAFFGQGTRLTVV.

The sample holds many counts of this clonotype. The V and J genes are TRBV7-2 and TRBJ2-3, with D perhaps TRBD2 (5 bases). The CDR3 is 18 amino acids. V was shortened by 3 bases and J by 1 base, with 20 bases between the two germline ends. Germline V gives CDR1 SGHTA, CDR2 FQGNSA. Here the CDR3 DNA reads TGTGCCAGCAGCTTTCGACCGCGGAGCGGAGACGGCACAGATACGCAGTATTTT. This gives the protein CASSFRPRSGDGTDTQYF.

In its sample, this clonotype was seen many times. CDR3 nucleotides: TGCAGTGCTGAGGAGTCTGGGGCGGGAGGCAGGGATGAGCAGTTCTTC. It translates to CSAEESGAGGRDEQFF. This sequence joins TRBV20-1 and TRBJ2-1, with 8 bases fitting TRBD2. The CDR3 is made up of 16 amino acids. Germline V gives CDR1 DFQATT, CDR2 SNEGSKA (reference sequence). With V trimmed by 5 bases and J by 8 bases, 17 bases remained unmatched.

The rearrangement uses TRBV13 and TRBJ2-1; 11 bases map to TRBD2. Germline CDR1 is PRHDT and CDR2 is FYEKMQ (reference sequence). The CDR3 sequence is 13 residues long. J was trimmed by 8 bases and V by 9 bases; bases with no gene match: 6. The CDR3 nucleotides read TGTGCCAGTACTAGCGGGAGAGGGGATGAGCAGTTCTTC. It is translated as CASTSGRGDEQFF. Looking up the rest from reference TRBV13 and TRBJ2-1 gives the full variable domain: AAGVIQSPRHLIKEKRETATLKCYPIPRHDTVYWYQQGPGQDPQFLISFYEKMQSDKGSIPDRFSAQQFSDYHSELNMSSLELGDSALYFCASTSGRGDEQFFGPGTRLTVL.

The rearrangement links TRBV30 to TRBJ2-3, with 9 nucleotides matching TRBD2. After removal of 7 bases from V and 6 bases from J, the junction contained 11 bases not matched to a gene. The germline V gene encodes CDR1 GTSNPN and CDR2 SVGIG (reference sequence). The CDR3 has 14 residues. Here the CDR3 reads CAYLAGAALDTQYF. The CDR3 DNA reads TGTGCCTACTTAGCGGGGGCGGCTCTGGATACGCAGTATTTT.

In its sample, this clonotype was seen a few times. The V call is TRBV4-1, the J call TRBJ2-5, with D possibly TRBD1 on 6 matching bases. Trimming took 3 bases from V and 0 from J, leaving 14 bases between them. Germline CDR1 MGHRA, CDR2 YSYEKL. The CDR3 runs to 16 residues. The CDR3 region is CASSQTGFSDQETQYF. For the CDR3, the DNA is TGCGCCAGCAGCCAGACAGGTTTCTCCGACCAAGAGACCCAGTACTTC.

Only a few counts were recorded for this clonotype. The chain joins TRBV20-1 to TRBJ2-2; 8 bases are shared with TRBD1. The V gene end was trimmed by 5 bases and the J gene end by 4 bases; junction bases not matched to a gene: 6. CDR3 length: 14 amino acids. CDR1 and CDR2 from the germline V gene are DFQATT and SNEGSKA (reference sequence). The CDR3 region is CSAQTGATTGELFF. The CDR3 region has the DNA TGCAGTGCTCAGACAGGGGCGACCACCGGGGAGCTGTTTTTT.

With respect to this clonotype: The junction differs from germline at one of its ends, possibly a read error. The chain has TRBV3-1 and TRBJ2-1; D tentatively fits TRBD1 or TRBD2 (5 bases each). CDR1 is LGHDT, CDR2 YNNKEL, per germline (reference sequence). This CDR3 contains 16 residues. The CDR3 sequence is CVSSQGTSFLYNEQFF. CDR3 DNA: TGTGTCAGCAGCCAAGGGACCTCTTTCCTCTACAATGAGCAGTTCTTC.

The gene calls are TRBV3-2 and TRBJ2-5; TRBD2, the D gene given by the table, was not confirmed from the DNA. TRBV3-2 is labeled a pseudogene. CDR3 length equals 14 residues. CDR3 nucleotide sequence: TGTGCCACAGTTAGCGGGACTAGAGAAGAGACCCAGTACTTC. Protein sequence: CATVSGTREETQYF.

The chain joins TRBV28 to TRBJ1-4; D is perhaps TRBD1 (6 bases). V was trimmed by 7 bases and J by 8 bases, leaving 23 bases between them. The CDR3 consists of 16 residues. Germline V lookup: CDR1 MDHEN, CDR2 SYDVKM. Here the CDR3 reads CASKGPGGGLAEKLFF. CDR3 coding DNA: TGTGCCAGCAAGGGACCCGGGGGGGGCCTCGCGGAAAAACTGTTTTTT.

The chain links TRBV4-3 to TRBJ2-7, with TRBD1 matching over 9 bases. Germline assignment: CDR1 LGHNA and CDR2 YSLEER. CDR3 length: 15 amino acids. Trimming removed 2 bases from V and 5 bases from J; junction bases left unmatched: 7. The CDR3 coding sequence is TGCGCCAGCAGCCAATCACAGGGGGCTGGTCACGAGCAGTACTTC. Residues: CASSQSQGAGHEQYF.

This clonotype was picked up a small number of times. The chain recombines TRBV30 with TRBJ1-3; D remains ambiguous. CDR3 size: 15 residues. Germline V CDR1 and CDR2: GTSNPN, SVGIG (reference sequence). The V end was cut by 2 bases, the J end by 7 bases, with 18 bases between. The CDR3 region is CAWSLDPSGMNTIYF. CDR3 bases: TGTGCCTGGAGTCTCGACCCCTCGGGGATGAACACCATATATTTT.

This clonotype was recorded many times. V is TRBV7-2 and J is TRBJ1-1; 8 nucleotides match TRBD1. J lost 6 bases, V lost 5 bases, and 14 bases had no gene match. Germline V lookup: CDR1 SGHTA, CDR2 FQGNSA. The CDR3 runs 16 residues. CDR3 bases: TGTGCCAGCAGCGTAAGACAGGGGTGGGCAAACGCTGAAGCTTTCTTT. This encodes CASSVRQGWANAEAFF.

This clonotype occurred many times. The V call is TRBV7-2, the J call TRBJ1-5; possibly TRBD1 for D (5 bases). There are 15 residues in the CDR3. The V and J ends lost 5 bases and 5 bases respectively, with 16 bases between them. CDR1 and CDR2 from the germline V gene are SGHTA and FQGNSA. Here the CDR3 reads CASSPGAGVDQPQHF. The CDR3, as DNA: TGTGCCAGCAGCCCAGGAGCGGGGGTTGATCAGCCCCAGCATTTT.

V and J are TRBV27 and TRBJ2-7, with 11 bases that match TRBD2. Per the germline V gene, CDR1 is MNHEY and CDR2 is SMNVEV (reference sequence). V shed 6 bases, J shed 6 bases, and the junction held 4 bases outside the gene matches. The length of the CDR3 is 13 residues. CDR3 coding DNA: TGTGCCAGCAGCGGACTAGCGGGTTCCGAGCAGTACTTC. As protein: CASSGLAGSEQYF.

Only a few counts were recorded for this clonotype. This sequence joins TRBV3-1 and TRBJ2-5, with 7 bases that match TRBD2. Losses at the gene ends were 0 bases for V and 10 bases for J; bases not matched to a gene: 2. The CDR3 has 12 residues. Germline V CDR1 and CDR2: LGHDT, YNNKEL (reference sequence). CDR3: CASSQDAGDQYF. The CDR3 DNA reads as TGTGCCAGCAGCCAAGATGCGGGAGACCAGTACTTC.

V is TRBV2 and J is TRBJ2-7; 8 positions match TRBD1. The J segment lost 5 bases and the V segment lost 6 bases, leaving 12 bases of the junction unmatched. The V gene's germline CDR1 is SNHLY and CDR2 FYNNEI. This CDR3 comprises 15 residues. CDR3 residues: CASREDRDGQDEQYF. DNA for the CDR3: TGTGCCAGCAGGGAGGACAGGGACGGCCAGGACGAGCAGTACTTC.

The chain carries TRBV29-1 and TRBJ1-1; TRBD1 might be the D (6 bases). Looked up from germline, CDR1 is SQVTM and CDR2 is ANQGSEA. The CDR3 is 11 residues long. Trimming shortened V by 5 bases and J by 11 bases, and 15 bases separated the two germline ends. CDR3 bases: TGCAGCGTTTGGGGGGGCTTGGGTGCTTTCTTT. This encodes CSVWGGLGAFF.

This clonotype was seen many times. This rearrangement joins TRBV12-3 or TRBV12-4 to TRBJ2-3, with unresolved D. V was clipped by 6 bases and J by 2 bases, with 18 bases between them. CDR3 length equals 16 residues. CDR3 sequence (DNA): TGTGCCAGCAGCCCTTTCCTAGGGTCTATCACAGATACGCAGTATTTT. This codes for CASSPFLGSITDTQYF.

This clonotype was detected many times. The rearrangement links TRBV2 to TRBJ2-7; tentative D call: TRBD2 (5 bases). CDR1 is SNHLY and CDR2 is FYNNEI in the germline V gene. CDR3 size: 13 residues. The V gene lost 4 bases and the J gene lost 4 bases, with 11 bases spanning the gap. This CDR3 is CASSAVPGYEQYF. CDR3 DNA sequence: TGTGCCAGCAGTGCCGTGCCGGGGTACGAGCAGTACTTC.

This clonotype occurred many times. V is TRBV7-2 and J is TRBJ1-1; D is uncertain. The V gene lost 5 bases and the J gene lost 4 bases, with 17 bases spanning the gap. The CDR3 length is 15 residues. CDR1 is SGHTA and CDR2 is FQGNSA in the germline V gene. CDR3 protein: CASSPRGPRSTEAFF. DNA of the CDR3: TGTGCCAGCAGCCCCCGTGGACCTAGGAGCACTGAAGCTTTCTTT.